The next 2 T cell receptor beta chains were all read from a single sample in a study of blood T cell repertoires in COVID-19. Method: immunoSEQ multiplex PCR; TCRdb's copy keeps in-frame clones and lacks some. The repertoire holds about 180,000 clones, approximately 89% seen once, with under 8% in the top ten. The material sequenced was PBMCs or T cells enriched from blood (not recorded which). The receptors derive from a man aged 35 to 55 who had recovered from COVID-19.

This chain uses TRBV2 with TRBJ1-2; D is unresolved. Trimming cost V 6 bases and J 5 bases, with 7 bases left between them. The germline CDR1 and CDR2 sequences are SNHLY and FYNNEI. The CDR3 covers 11 residues. The CDR3 sequence: CASSPRYGYTF. The DNA of the CDR3 is TGTGCCAGCAGCCCCCGGTATGGCTACACCTTC.

The count of this clone is one. The chain has TRBV5-1 and TRBJ1-1; D might be TRBD1 (6 bases). This CDR3 comprises 16 residues. V was shortened by 3 bases and J by 0 bases, with 15 bases between the two germline ends. The germline V gene has CDR1 SGHRS and CDR2 YFSETQ. In nucleotides, the CDR3 is TGCGCCAGCAGCTCCTTACAGGGCTACTTGAACACTGAAGCTTTCTTT. It codes for CASSSLQGYLNTEAFF. Combining the CDR3 with reference TRBV5-1 and TRBJ1-1 gives the whole variable domain KAGVTQTPRYLIKTRGQQVTLSCSPISGHRSVSWYQQTPGQGLQFLFEYFSETQRNKGNFPGRFSGRQFSNSRSEMNVSTLELGDSALYLCASSSLQGYLNTEAFFGQGTRLTVV.